Following are 22 T cell receptor beta chains from one sample sequenced in a study of blood T cell repertoires in COVID-19. TCRdb's table, derived via immunoSEQ multiplex PCR, lists solely in-frame clones and lacks some. Counted here are approximately 380,000 clones, 85% occurring once; the ten biggest clones make up more than 3%. The sequenced sample consisted of peripheral blood. Receptors originate from a woman aged 18-29 years with acute or convalescent COVID-19.

Comment on this clone: Distinct nucleotide sequences in the sample also encode this CDR3. The gene calls are TRBV5-1 and TRBJ1-1; D possibly corresponds to TRBD1 (6 bases). V was shortened by 4 bases and J by 2 bases, with 12 bases between the two germline ends. Germline V lookup: CDR1 SGHRS, CDR2 YFSETQ. The CDR3 length is 14 residues. The CDR3 is CASSLTGLNTEAFF. CDR3 in DNA: TGCGCCAGCAGCCTCACAGGGCTAAACACTGAAGCTTTCTTT.

The rearrangement joins TRBV30 to TRBJ2-2, with 9 bases matching TRBD2. Germline V lookup: CDR1 GTSNPN, CDR2 SVGIG (reference sequence). This CDR3 is built from 16 residues. Unmatched junction bases numbered 6, after V lost 4 bases and J lost 0 bases. The CDR3: CAWTSGVNANTGELFF. The CDR3 bases are TGTGCCTGGACTAGCGGGGTTAACGCGAACACCGGGGAGCTGTTTTTT.

The chain carries TRBV9 and TRBJ1-2; D may be TRBD1 (6 bases). Trimming removed 0 bases at V and 6 bases at J, with 15 bases between. Germline CDR1 SGDLS, CDR2 YYNGEE. The CDR3 sequence is 15 residues long. CDR3 residues: CASSVGTRGADGYTF. CDR3 nucleotide sequence: TGTGCCAGCAGCGTAGGCACTCGGGGGGCCGATGGCTACACCTTC.

CDR3 coding DNA: TGTGCCAGCAGCGCCCAGGGAGGGGTCTATGGCTACACCTTC. Protein sequence: CASSAQGGVYGYTF. This chain joins TRBV13 and TRBJ1-2; possibly TRBD1 for D (5 bases). The germline V and J ends were trimmed by 5 bases and 4 bases, with 14 bases remaining between them. The CDR3 spans 14 residues. Germline-derived CDR1 and CDR2 are PRHDT and FYEKMQ (reference sequence). The full variable domain, its missing parts supplied by reference TRBV13 and TRBJ1-2, is AAGVIQSPRHLIKEKRETATLKCYPIPRHDTVYWYQQGPGQDPQFLISFYEKMQSDKGSIPDRFSAQQFSDYHSELNMSSLELGDSALYFCASSAQGGVYGYTFGSGTRLTVV.

V and J are TRBV5-1 and TRBJ1-1; D possibly corresponds to TRBD1 (5 bases). Germline CDR1 reads SGHRS; CDR2 reads YFSETQ. The CDR3 is 14 residues long. V lost 1 base and J 4 bases, leaving 11 bases between the germline ends. CDR3 DNA: TGCGCCAGCAGCTTGTCGGGGACTGCCACTGAAGCTTTCTTT. This codes for CASSLSGTATEAFF.

The chain carries TRBV7-3 and TRBJ2-1; a possible D gene is TRBD2 (5 bases). The CDR3 length is 14 residues. The V gene lost 2 bases and the J gene lost 5 bases, with 10 bases spanning the gap. CDR1 and CDR2 from the germline V gene are SGHTA and FQGTGA. The CDR3 DNA sequence: TGTGCCAGCAGCTTAGTTTACGGGGACAATGAGCAGTTCTTC. Its protein is CASSLVYGDNEQFF.

This clone was seen only once. The rearrangement uses TRBV5-1 and TRBJ1-2; 9 positions match TRBD1. This CDR3 contains 15 residues. Germline-derived CDR1 and CDR2 are SGHRS and YFSETQ. After removal of 0 bases from V and 7 bases from J, the junction contained 7 bases not matched to a gene. CDR3 sequence reads: CASSLGGQGYGGYTF. As DNA, the CDR3 is TGCGCCAGCAGCTTGGGGGGACAGGGTTACGGTGGCTACACCTTC. Based on the CDR3 plus reference TRBV5-1 and TRBJ1-2, the full variable domain is KAGVTQTPRYLIKTRGQQVTLSCSPISGHRSVSWYQQTPGQGLQFLFEYFSETQRNKGNFPGRFSGRQFSNSRSEMNVSTLELGDSALYLCASSLGGQGYGGYTFGSGTRLTVV.

The rearrangement uses TRBV6-4 and TRBJ1-2; 12 nucleotides agree with TRBD1. V shed 6 bases and J 7 bases; nucleotides not matched to a gene: 12. The CDR3 consists of 16 residues. Germline CDR1 is MRHNA and CDR2 is SNTAGT. The CDR3 nucleotides read TGTGCCAGCAGCCGAAGCCCGGGACAGGGGGCTGGTGGCTACACCTTC. Translation: CASSRSPGQGAGGYTF.

This sequence joins TRBV5-5 and TRBJ1-4, with a weak D call TRBD1 (5 bases). Trimming cost V 0 bases and J 2 bases, with 8 bases left between them. The CDR3 consists of 15 residues. Germline CDR1 is SGHKS and CDR2 is YYEKEE (reference sequence). The CDR3 sequence: CASSLDGATNEKLFF. CDR3 DNA: TGTGCCAGCAGCTTGGATGGGGCGACTAATGAAAAACTGTTTTTT. Using reference TRBV5-5 and TRBJ1-4 for the parts outside the CDR3, the full variable domain is DAGVTQSPTHLIKTRGQQVTLRCSPISGHKSVSWYQQVLGQGPQFIFQYYEKEERGRGNFPDRFSARQFPNYSSELNVNALLLGDSALYLCASSLDGATNEKLFFGSGTQLSVL.

The J gene is TRBJ2-7, the V gene TRBV5-1; 7 bases align to TRBD1. The V gene end was trimmed by 4 bases and the J gene end by 3 bases; junction bases not matched to a gene: 10. The CDR3 spans 15 residues. CDR1 and CDR2 from the germline V gene are SGHRS and YFSETQ. CDR3 residues: CASSPRQGGFYEQYF. The DNA of the CDR3 is TGCGCCAGCAGCCCCCGACAGGGTGGTTTCTACGAGCAGTACTTC.

This clone occurred once. Other nucleotide sequences in the sample specify the same CDR3. The chain joins TRBV3-1 (or the pseudogene TRBV3-2) to TRBJ1-4, with D possibly being TRBD1 (6 bases). Per germline, CDR1 LGHDT and CDR2 YNNKEL (reference sequence). This CDR3 has 14 amino acids. Trimming removed 4 bases at V and 8 bases at J, with 14 bases between. Here the CDR3 DNA reads TGTGCCAGCAGCCCGCGGGGGGCTGGAGAAAAACTGTTTTTT. Translated, it gives CASSPRGAGEKLFF.

The chain uses TRBV10-2 and TRBJ2-7; D possibly corresponds to TRBD2 (5 bases). Germline V gene sequence: CDR1 WSHSY, CDR2 SAAADI. V lost 6 bases and J lost 4, with 7 bases in between. The CDR3 is made up of 11 amino acids. The CDR3 here is CASRRGYEQYF. In DNA form, the CDR3 reads TGCGCCAGCAGGAGAGGGTACGAGCAGTACTTC.

The V and J genes are TRBV27 and TRBJ2-5; D is perhaps TRBD2 (5 bases). The CDR3 has 13 amino acids. Trimming removed 3 bases at V and 5 bases at J, with 10 bases between. Germline V gene lookup returns CDR1 MNHEY and CDR2 SMNVEV (reference sequence). The CDR3 DNA reads TGTGCCAGCAGTTTGCTCCCGGGGGAGACCCAGTACTTC. Amino acid sequence: CASSLLPGETQYF.

The chain links TRBV19 to TRBJ2-1, with 9 bases identical to TRBD2. Germline lookup yields CDR1 LNHDA and CDR2 SQIVND (reference sequence). V shed 0 bases and J 8 bases; nucleotides not matched to a gene: 2. This CDR3 is built from 14 residues. CDR3 amino acids: CASSIEAGGDEQFF. Here the CDR3 DNA reads TGTGCCAGTAGTATAGAAGCGGGAGGAGATGAGCAGTTCTTC.

V gene TRBV27 combines with J gene TRBJ2-5; TRBD1 might be the D (7 bases). The CDR3 sequence is 16 residues long. Between the trimmed V and J ends, which lost 5 bases and 3 bases, there was a span of 19 bases. The V gene's germline CDR1 is MNHEY and CDR2 SMNVEV (reference sequence). The CDR3 spells CASSPRQGGLEETQYF. As DNA, the CDR3 is TGTGCCAGCAGTCCGAGACAGGGAGGCTTGGAAGAGACCCAGTACTTC.

CDR3 in DNA: TGCGCCAGCAGCCAAGGAGGACAGCCAAAAGATACGCAGTATTTT. It specifies CASSQGGQPKDTQYF. The chain couples TRBV4-1 to TRBJ2-3, with a weak D call TRBD1 (6 bases). The CDR3 length is 15 residues. Germline lookup yields CDR1 MGHRA and CDR2 YSYEKL. Trimming took off 1 base at V and 5 bases at J, with 13 bases between the two ends.

This clone has more than one count but fewer than ten. V usage is TRBV4-1 and J usage is TRBJ1-3; 7 bases match TRBD1. Germline assignment: CDR1 MGHRA and CDR2 YSYEKL. This CDR3 has 14 residues. The V and J ends lost 4 bases and 8 bases, in that order; junction bases with no gene match: 8. CDR3: CASSREQGSDTIYF. CDR3 nucleotides: TGCGCCAGCAGCCGAGAACAGGGGTCAGACACCATATATTTT.

The rearrangement uses TRBV27 and TRBJ1-2; TRBD1 agrees at 8 bases. Trimming at V came to 6 bases and at J to 2 bases, leaving 2 bases not matched to a gene. The CDR3 contains 13 residues. The germline gives CDR1 MNHEY, CDR2 SMNVEV (reference sequence). The CDR3 sequence is CASSRDRNYGYTF. The CDR3 region has the DNA TGTGCCAGCAGCCGGGACAGGAACTATGGCTACACCTTC.

The chain links TRBV27 to TRBJ1-1; TRBD1 might be the D (5 bases). The CDR3 sequence is 14 residues long. Germline V gene lookup returns CDR1 MNHEY and CDR2 SMNVEV (reference sequence). V gave up 5 bases and J gave up 1 base, with 11 bases separating them. CDR3 coding DNA: TGTGCCAGCAGTGGCAGGGAGGGGAACACTGAAGCTTTCTTT. Translated, it gives CASSGREGNTEAFF.

The rearrangement links TRBV28 to TRBJ1-5; a weak D match, TRBD1 (6 bases). Germline assignment: CDR1 MDHEN and CDR2 SYDVKM. V shed 6 bases and J shed 7 bases, with 19 bases lying between them. CDR3 length: 15 residues. CDR3 in DNA: TGTGCCAGCAGAAGCCAGGGGAATGGGGACCAGCCCCAGCATTTT. Translation gives CASRSQGNGDQPQHF.

This clone occurred a few times. The V call is TRBV7-2, the J call TRBJ2-2; D call uncertain. Germline V lookup: CDR1 SGHTA, CDR2 FQGNSA. The CDR3 contains 13 residues. The germline V and J ends were trimmed by 5 bases and 8 bases, with 12 bases remaining between them. DNA for the CDR3: TGTGCCAGCAGCACCTTTATGGCTGGGGAGCTGTTTTTT. It encodes CASSTFMAGELFF.

This clone was counted a single time. V gene TRBV27 combines with J gene TRBJ2-7; 13 bases map to TRBD2. The V gene's germline CDR1 is MNHEY and CDR2 SMNVEV (reference sequence). The CDR3 has 15 amino acids. The V and J ends lost 6 bases and 11 bases, in that order; junction bases with no gene match: 13. The CDR3 DNA reads as TGTGCCAGCAGCGTGGATCGGACTAGCGGGAGAGAAAAGTACTTC. Residues: CASSVDRTSGREKYF.